The sequence of this T cell receptor (beta chain) was determined in a study of blood T cell repertoires in COVID-19. For the study at large: Samples came from the United States, Italy and Spain, spanning acute and convalescent COVID-19.

Authors' data handling: Estimates of nucleated cell counts were drawn from the amplification of reference gene primers. Libraries were prepared by immunoSEQ multiplex PCR; TCRdb keeps only in-frame clonotypes and omits some of them. V and J calls and clone size are given by that table; D and trimming were obtained from the DNA. The sample yields around 450,000 clones, 90% seen once. The CDR3 spans 16 residues. Between the trimmed V and J ends, which lost 6 bases and 0 bases, there was a span of 15 bases. Germline CDR1 and CDR2: SEHNR and FQNEAQ (reference sequence). Participant age was roughly 18 to 90 years, and participants resided in 20 to 30 US areas. Two negative PCRs, clearance, or symptom resolution characterized the recovered Cohort 3 donors.

The sequenced material came from PBMCs or T cells enriched from blood (not recorded which). The origin of this receptor is a young man who had recovered from COVID-19. The rearrangement links TRBV7-9 to TRBJ1-3, with D hard to call. The CDR3 DNA sequence: TGTGCCAGCAGACCCGCGGCACCGAGCTCTGGAAACACCATATATTTT. Amino acid sequence: CASRPAAPSSGNTIYF.